Listed below are T cell receptor beta chains from one sample, sequenced in a study of shared clonotypes between healthy human individuals. Here immunoSEQ multiplex PCR was the method, and the copy in TCRdb shows in-frame clones only, minus some. The table lists some 2.3 million clones, more than 80% of them singletons. Sequencing used naive CD4+ T cells from PBMCs. The source of these receptors is a young man in good health. Some clones in this sample may be carry-over from other donors' samples. Both conserved end residues are part of each CDR3. The D gene is left open where the match is weak. Size is omitted from some rows. Given values are once, few, many or a class for expanded clones.

TRBV6-6	14	TRBJ1-4	NA	once	CASSYAGDREKLFF	TGTGCCAGCAGTTACGCAGGGGATCGTGAAAAACTGTTTTTT
TRBV7-2	13	TRBJ2-3	NA	NA	CASRVTGGDTQYF	TGTGCCAGCAGGGTAACTGGTGGGGATACGCAGTATTTT
TRBV7-3	15	TRBJ2-1	NA	NA	CASSFSSGSYNEQFF	TGTGCCAGCAGCTTTTCTAGTGGGTCCTACAATGAGCAGTTCTTC
TRBV28	14	TRBJ2-7	TRBD2	NA	CASSRAGGSYEQYF	TGTGCCAGCAGTCGGGCGGGGGGTAGCTACGAGCAGTACTTC
TRBV5-5	14	TRBJ2-1	NA	NA	CASSSSDWGSEQFF	TGTGCCAGCAGCTCTAGCGACTGGGGCAGTGAGCAGTTCTTC
TRBV5-1	16	TRBJ2-7	NA	NA	CASSLALTTSSYEQYF	TGCGCCAGCAGCTTGGCACTAACGACGTCTTCCTACGAGCAGTACTTC
TRBV6-5	14	TRBJ1-1	NA	few	CASSSPRGNTEAFF	TGTGCCAGCAGTTCCCCCAGGGGGAACACTGAAGCTTTCTTT
TRBV27	14	TRBJ2-7	TRBD1	NA	CASSAGQGVGEQYF	TGTGCCAGCAGTGCGGGACAGGGGGTGGGCGAGCAGTACTTC
TRBV18	15	TRBJ2-7	NA	NA	CASSPSWPDLYEQYF	TGTGCCAGCTCACCATCCTGGCCAGACCTTTACGAGCAGTACTTC
TRBV2	15	TRBJ2-7	NA	NA	CASSEGLSSSYEQYF	TGTGCCAGCAGTGAAGGACTATCCAGCTCCTACGAGCAGTACTTC
TRBV18	15	TRBJ2-3	TRBD2	NA	CASSLLAASTDTQYF	TGTGCCAGCTCACTACTAGCGGCCAGCACAGATACGCAGTATTTT
TRBV5-8	13	TRBJ2-5	TRBD1	NA	CASSPIEGATQYF	TGTGCCAGCAGCCCTATCGAGGGGGCGACCCAGTACTTC
TRBV29-1	12	TRBJ1-1	NA	NA	CSVGRGQTEAFF	TGCAGCGTTGGCAGAGGTCAAACTGAAGCTTTCTTT
TRBV4-1	13	TRBJ2-1	NA	NA	CASSQWIYNEQFF	TGCGCCAGCAGCCAGTGGATTTACAATGAGCAGTTCTTC
TRBV11-2	15	TRBJ2-3	TRBD2	NA	CASRRAGYSTDTQYF	TGTGCCAGCAGACGAGCGGGATACAGCACAGATACGCAGTATTTT
TRBV5-8	13	TRBJ2-1	NA	NA	CASSRGSYNEQFF	TGTGCCAGCAGCCGGGGTAGCTACAATGAGCAGTTCTTC
TRBV28	16	TRBJ1-5	NA	NA	CASSLMREGGNQPQHF	TGTGCCAGCAGTTTAATGAGGGAAGGGGGAAATCAGCCCCAGCATTTT
TRBV2	14	TRBJ1-4	TRBD1	NA	CASRRDRSVEKLFF	TGTGCCAGCAGGAGGGACAGGTCGGTCGAAAAACTGTTTTTT
TRBV30	14	TRBJ2-3	NA	NA	CAWSVLSAADTQYF	TGTGCCTGGAGTGTTTTATCTGCCGCAGATACGCAGTATTTT
TRBV18	16	TRBJ2-1	TRBD1	once	CASSRYDREPYNEQFF	TGTGCCAGCTCACGATACGACAGGGAACCCTACAATGAGCAGTTCTTC
TRBV6-6	14	TRBJ2-2	NA	NA	CASSSQMNTGELFF	TGTGCCAGCAGTTCCCAAATGAACACCGGGGAGCTGTTTTTT
TRBV11-2	15	TRBJ2-7	TRBD2	NA	CASSLAASGTYEQYF	TGTGCCAGCAGCTTAGCCGCTAGCGGGACCTACGAGCAGTACTTC
TRBV27	16	TRBJ1-1	NA	NA	CASSSVPMGLHTEAFF	TGTGCCAGCAGTTCTGTCCCAATGGGACTGCACACTGAAGCTTTCTTT
TRBV18	16	TRBJ2-2	NA	NA	CASSPPAGRDTGELFF	TGTGCCAGCTCACCACCCGCGGGACGGGACACCGGGGAGCTGTTTTTT
TRBV28	12	TRBJ2-7	NA	NA	CASSLLGNEQYF	TGTGCCAGCAGTTTATTGGGGAACGAGCAGTACTTC
TRBV29-1	14	TRBJ2-2	NA	NA	CSVDPSGDTGELFF	TGCAGCGTTGACCCGTCAGGGGACACCGGGGAGCTGTTTTTT